The 7 T cell receptor beta chains in this list originate from one sample, sequenced in a study of metastatic and nonmetastatic thyroid tumors. MiXCR reprocessed the PCR reads for TCRdb. The sample includes some 20,000 clones, more than 20% of them seen just once. Thyroid surgery was performed in patients who had received no treatment beforehand. The specimen sequenced was tumor tissue. These receptors were obtained from a female donor with papillary thyroid cancer or a benign thyroid nodule (not recorded which). Some clones in this sample may be carry-over from other donors' samples.

This clone appeared once. This chain links TRBV5-1 with TRBJ2-7, with D possibly matching TRBD2 (6 bases). Trimming left V 0 bases short and J 2 bases short, with 21 bases between. CDR1 is SGHRS, CDR2 YFSETQ, per germline. The CDR3 spans 18 residues. The DNA of the CDR3 is TGCGCCAGCAGCTTGGGGGGTGCCCGACTAGGCTATACCTACGAGCAGTACTTC. It codes for CASSLGGARLGYTYEQYF.

The sample holds many counts of this clone. Just one base apart from a much larger clone, this may be a read error. Other DNA sequences in the sample encode the same CDR3. J is TRBJ2-7 and V is TRBV7-8; TRBD2 might be the D (6 bases). The CDR3 consists of 13 residues. Per the germline V gene, CDR1 is SGHVS and CDR2 is FQNEAQ. The CDR3 DNA reads as TGTGCCAGCAGCCTAGCGAGACGTTACGAGCAGTACTTC. It codes for CASSLARRYEQYF.

This clone was counted at least ten times. The chain recombines TRBV28 with TRBJ2-5; 12 bases are a match to TRBD2. V was clipped by 4 bases and J by 5 bases; unmatched bases: 14. The germline CDR1 and CDR2 sequences are MDHEN and SYDVKM. This CDR3 is built from 18 residues. CDR3 DNA: TGTGCCAGCAGTTATCGTCTAGCGGGAGGGCAAGGTGGGGAGACCCAGTACTTC. It is translated as CASSYRLAGGQGGETQYF.

This clone was counted a few times. Mismatch with germline at one junction end may stem from a read error. This rearrangement joins TRBV28 to TRBJ1-2; D is unresolved. The CDR3 consists of 14 residues. CDR1 is MDHEN, CDR2 SYDVKM, per germline. The CDR3 DNA is TGTGCCAGCATTCTGGGAAGTAGGGTCTATGTCTACACCTTC. As protein: CASILGSRVYVYTF.

This clone was counted a few times. The rearrangement joins TRBV29-1 to TRBJ2-7, with D maybe TRBD2 (5 bases). This CDR3 is 16 amino acids long. CDR1 and CDR2 (germline): SQVTM, ANQGSEA. Trimming removed 5 bases at V and 0 bases at J, with 20 bases between. Here the CDR3 reads CSVYVREGYSSYEQYF. DNA of the CDR3: TGCAGCGTTTATGTCCGCGAGGGTTATAGCTCCTACGAGCAGTACTTC.

This clone came up a few times. One junction end disagrees with the germline gene, perhaps due to a read error. V gene TRBV4-1 combines with J gene TRBJ2-7; TRBD2 might be the D (5 bases). This CDR3 is 15 amino acids long. CDR1 MGHRA and CDR2 YSYEKL come from the germline V gene. CDR3 region: CASIQDPGLSYEQYF. The DNA for the CDR3 is TGCGCCAGCATCCAAGATCCGGGGTTGTCCTACGAGCAGTACTTC.

J is TRBJ2-2 and V is TRBV6-4, with TRBD2 identical over 8 bases. J gave up 6 bases and V 0 bases, and 0 bases lay outside the gene matches. Germline loops: CDR1 MRHNA, CDR2 SNTAGT. The CDR3 loop spans 14 amino acids. The CDR3 region has the DNA TGTGCCAGCAGTGACTCAGCGGGAGCCGGGGAGCTGTTTTTT. Protein: CASSDSAGAGELFF.